The 10 T cell receptor beta chains reported below all come from one sample, sequenced in a study of blood T cell repertoires in COVID-19. Data came from immunoSEQ multiplex PCR; TCRdb stores just in-frame clones and leaves some out. The data hold under 250,000 clones, with 80% to 90% observed a single time. Sequenced sample: PBMCs or T cells enriched from blood (not recorded which). The source of these receptors is a man aged 40-50 years who had recovered from COVID-19.

The genes are TRBV6-2 or TRBV6-3 and TRBJ2-6; 9 nucleotides agree with TRBD1. V lost 5 bases, J lost 2 bases, and 4 bases stayed unmatched. This CDR3 has 16 residues. The germline V gene encodes CDR1 MNHEY and CDR2 SVGEGT. The CDR3 nucleotides read TGTGCCAGCAGTGGACAGGGGATCACTGGGGCCAACGTCCTGACTTTC. The encoded protein is CASSGQGITGANVLTF.

The chain has TRBV27 and TRBJ1-1; no firm D call. CDR3 size: 16 residues. Germline V gene data show CDR1 as MNHEY and CDR2 as SMNVEV (reference sequence). V lost 3 bases and J 6 bases, leaving 20 bases between the germline ends. The CDR3 loop is CASSLWVVGRKAEAFF. The CDR3 nucleotides are TGTGCCAGCAGTTTGTGGGTTGTCGGGAGAAAGGCTGAAGCTTTCTTT.

This chain joins TRBV28 and TRBJ1-6, with a possible D match to TRBD1 (6 bases). The germline V and J ends were trimmed by 5 bases and 10 bases, with 15 bases remaining between them. The CDR3 loop spans 14 amino acids. CDR1 is MDHEN, CDR2 SYDVKM, per germline. Written as DNA, the CDR3 is TGTGCCAGCAGTCCCCGGTTAGGGGGATCACCCCTCCACTTT. Translated, it gives CASSPRLGGSPLHF.

This chain uses TRBV5-1 with TRBJ2-7; the D gene is possibly TRBD1 (5 bases). Per germline, CDR1 SGHRS and CDR2 YFSETQ. The V gene lost 0 bases and the J gene lost 5 bases, with 9 bases spanning the gap. CDR3 length: 13 residues. The CDR3, as DNA: TGCGCCAGCAGCTTGGCAGGGTCCAACGAGCAGTACTTC. Translating it yields CASSLAGSNEQYF.

The chain combines TRBV11-2 with TRBJ1-4; the D gene is possibly TRBD1 (6 bases). This CDR3 comprises 15 residues. Germline V gene lookup returns CDR1 SGHAT and CDR2 FQNNGV. V was clipped by 0 bases and J by 4 bases, with 9 bases between them. The CDR3 loop is CASSLDRGSNEKLFF. The CDR3 region has the DNA TGTGCCAGCAGCTTAGACAGGGGTAGTAATGAAAAACTGTTTTTT.

As concerns this clone: Relative to the germline gene, one junction end is altered; a read error may explain this. The chain has TRBV9 and TRBJ2-7; D may be TRBD1 (6 bases). The CDR3 contains 14 residues. The V gene's germline CDR1 is SGDLS and CDR2 YYNGEE. The CDR3 loop reads CASNVDAGAREQYF. Here the CDR3 DNA reads TGTGCCAGCAACGTAGATGCAGGGGCGCGTGAGCAGTACTTC. The full variable domain, in which reference TRBV9 and TRBJ2-7 provide the parts outside the CDR3, is DSGVTQTPKHLITATGQRVTLRCSPRSGDLSVYWYQQSLDQGLQFLIQYYNGEERAKGNILERFSAQQFPDLHSELNLSSLELGDSALYFCASNVDAGAREQYFGPGTRLTVT.

V usage is TRBV27 and J usage is TRBJ1-6; perhaps TRBD1 as D (6 bases). Trimming took off 4 bases at V and 7 bases at J, with 17 bases between the two ends. The germline V gene encodes CDR1 MNHEY and CDR2 SMNVEV (reference sequence). The CDR3 has 16 amino acids. The CDR3: CASSSPTGQRNSPLHF. CDR3 bases: TGTGCCAGCAGTTCCCCGACAGGACAAAGAAATTCACCCCTCCACTTT.

The rearrangement joins TRBV7-9 to TRBJ2-1; 7 positions agree with TRBD2. CDR3 length: 15 residues. Per germline, CDR1 SEHNR and CDR2 FQNEAQ (reference sequence). Trimming removed 1 base from V and 3 bases from J; junction bases left unmatched: 3. CDR3 bases: TGTGCCAGCAGCTTAGGCGGCGGGAGCTACAATGAGCAGTTCTTC. This translates into CASSLGGGSYNEQFF.

V is TRBV3-1 (or the pseudogene TRBV3-2) and J is TRBJ2-7, with 10 bases fitting TRBD2. The J segment lost 7 bases and the V segment lost 4 bases, leaving 7 bases of the junction unmatched. The CDR3 loop spans 14 amino acids. CDR1 is LGHDT and CDR2 is YNNKEL in the germline V gene (reference sequence). The CDR3 nucleotides are TGTGCCAGCAGCCCTCCGCTAGCGGGAGCTGAGCAGTACTTC. Its translation: CASSPPLAGAEQYF.

The rearrangement uses TRBV6-2 or TRBV6-3 and TRBJ2-2; D might be TRBD2 (7 bases). Per germline, CDR1 MNHEY and CDR2 SVGEGT. The CDR3 loop spans 17 amino acids. V was clipped by 2 bases and J by 4 bases, with 17 bases between them. In DNA, the CDR3 is TGTGCCAGCAGTTACCCGCTCGGGCGGGGGCCCACCGGGGAGCTGTTTTTT. Translated: CASSYPLGRGPTGELFF.